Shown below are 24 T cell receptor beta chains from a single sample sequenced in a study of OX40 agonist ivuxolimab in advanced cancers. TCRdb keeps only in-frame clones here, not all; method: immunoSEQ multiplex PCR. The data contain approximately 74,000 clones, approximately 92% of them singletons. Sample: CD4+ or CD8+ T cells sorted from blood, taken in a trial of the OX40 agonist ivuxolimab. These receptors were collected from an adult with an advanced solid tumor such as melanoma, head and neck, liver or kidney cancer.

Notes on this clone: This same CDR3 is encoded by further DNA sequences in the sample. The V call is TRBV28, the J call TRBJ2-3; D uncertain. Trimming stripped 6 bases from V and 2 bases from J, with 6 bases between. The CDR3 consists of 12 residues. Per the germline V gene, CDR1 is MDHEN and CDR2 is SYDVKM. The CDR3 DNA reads TGTGCCAGCAGCTCGACCACAGATACGCAGTATTTT. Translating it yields CASSSTTDTQYF.

This CDR3 reads CASSLFGLAGGRNTGELFF. The CDR3 nucleotides are TGCGCCAGCAGCCTCTTCGGACTAGCGGGGGGGCGGAACACCGGGGAGCTGTTTTTT. The chain links TRBV5-1 to TRBJ2-2, with TRBD2 identical over 15 bases. The germline CDR1 and CDR2 sequences are SGHRS and YFSETQ. The junction had 8 bases not matched to a gene; V was cut back by 4 bases and J by 1 base. CDR3 length: 19 residues.

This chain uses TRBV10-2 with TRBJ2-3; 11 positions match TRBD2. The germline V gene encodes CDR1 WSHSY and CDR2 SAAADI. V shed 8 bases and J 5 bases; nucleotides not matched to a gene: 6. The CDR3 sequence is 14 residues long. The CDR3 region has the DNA TGCGCCAGCTTTAGCGGGGGGGCCGGAGATACGCAGTATTTT. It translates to CASFSGGAGDTQYF.

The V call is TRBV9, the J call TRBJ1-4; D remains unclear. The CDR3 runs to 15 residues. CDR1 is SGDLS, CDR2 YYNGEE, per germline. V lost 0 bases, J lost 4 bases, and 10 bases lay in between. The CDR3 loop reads CASSVGGTVNEKLFF. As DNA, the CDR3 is TGTGCCAGCAGCGTAGGGGGAACGGTTAATGAAAAACTGTTTTTT. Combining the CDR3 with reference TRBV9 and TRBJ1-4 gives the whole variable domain DSGVTQTPKHLITATGQRVTLRCSPRSGDLSVYWYQQSLDQGLQFLIQYYNGEERAKGNILERFSAQQFPDLHSELNLSSLELGDSALYFCASSVGGTVNEKLFFGSGTQLSVL.

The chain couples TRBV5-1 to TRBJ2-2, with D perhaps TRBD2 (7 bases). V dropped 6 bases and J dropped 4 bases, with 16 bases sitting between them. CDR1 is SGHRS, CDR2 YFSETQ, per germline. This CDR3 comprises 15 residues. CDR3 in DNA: TGCGCCAGCATGCCGGGGGGCGCCGGCACCGGGGAGCTGTTTTTT. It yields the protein CASMPGGAGTGELFF.

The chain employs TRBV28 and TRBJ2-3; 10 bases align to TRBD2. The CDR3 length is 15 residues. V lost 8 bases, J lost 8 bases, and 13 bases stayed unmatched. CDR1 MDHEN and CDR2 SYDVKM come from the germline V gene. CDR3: CASGGLAGASGTQYF. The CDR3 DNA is TGTGCCAGCGGTGGCCTAGCGGGGGCCAGTGGTACGCAGTATTTT.

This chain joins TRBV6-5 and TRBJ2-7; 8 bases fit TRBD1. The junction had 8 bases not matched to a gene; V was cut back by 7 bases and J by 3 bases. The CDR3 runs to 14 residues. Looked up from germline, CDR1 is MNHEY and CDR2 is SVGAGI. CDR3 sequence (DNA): TGTGCCAGCACCAGAGGGGGACAGGTCTACGAGCAGTACTTC. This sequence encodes CASTRGGQVYEQYF.

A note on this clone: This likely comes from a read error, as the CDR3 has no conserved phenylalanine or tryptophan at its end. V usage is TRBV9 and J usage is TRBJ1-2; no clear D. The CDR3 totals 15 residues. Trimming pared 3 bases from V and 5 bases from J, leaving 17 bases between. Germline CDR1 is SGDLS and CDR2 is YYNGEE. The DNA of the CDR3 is TGTGCCAGCAGCGCCTTCGACGGACCTGGATATGGCTACACCTCC. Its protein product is CASSAFDGPGYGYTS.

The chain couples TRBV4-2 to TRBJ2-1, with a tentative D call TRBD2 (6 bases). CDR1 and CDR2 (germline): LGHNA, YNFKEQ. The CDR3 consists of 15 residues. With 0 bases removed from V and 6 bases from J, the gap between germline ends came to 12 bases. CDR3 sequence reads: CASSQDGQGGNEQFF. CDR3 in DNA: TGTGCCAGCAGCCAAGATGGCCAGGGAGGCAATGAGCAGTTCTTC.

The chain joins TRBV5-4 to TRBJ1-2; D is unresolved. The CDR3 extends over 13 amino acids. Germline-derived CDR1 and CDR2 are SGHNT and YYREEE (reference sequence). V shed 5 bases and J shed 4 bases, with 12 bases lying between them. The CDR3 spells CASRPATSYGYTF. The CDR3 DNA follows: TGTGCCAGCAGACCCGCAACCTCCTATGGCTACACCTTC.

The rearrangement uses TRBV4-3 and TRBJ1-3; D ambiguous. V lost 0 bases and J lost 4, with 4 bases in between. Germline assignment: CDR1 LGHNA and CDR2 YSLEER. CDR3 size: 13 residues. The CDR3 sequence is CASSQDAGNTIYF. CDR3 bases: TGCGCCAGCAGCCAAGACGCAGGAAACACCATATATTTT.

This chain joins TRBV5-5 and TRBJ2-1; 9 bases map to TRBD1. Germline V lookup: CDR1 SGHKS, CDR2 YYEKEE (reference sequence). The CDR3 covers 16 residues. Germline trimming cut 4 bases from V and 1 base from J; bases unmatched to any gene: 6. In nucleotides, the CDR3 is TGTGCCAGCAGCGCGGGACAGGGCTTTTCCTACAATGAGCAGTTCTTC. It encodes CASSAGQGFSYNEQFF.

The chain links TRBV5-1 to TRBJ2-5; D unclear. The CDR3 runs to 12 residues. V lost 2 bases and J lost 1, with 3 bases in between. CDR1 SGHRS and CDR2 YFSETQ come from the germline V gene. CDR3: CASSFPQETQYF. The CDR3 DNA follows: TGCGCCAGCAGCTTCCCCCAAGAGACCCAGTACTTC.

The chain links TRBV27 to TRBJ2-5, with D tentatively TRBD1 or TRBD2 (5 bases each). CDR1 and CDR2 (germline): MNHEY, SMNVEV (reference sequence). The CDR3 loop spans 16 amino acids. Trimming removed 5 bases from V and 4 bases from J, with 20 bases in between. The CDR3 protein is CASSRRTGTTGETQYF. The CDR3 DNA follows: TGTGCCAGCAGTCGGCGGACCGGGACCACGGGAGAGACCCAGTACTTC.

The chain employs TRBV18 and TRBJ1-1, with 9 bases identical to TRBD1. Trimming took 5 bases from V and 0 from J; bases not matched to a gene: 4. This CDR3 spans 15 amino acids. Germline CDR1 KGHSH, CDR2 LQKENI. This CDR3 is CASSVQGAMNTEAFF. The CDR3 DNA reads TGTGCCAGCTCAGTACAGGGGGCAATGAACACTGAAGCTTTCTTT.

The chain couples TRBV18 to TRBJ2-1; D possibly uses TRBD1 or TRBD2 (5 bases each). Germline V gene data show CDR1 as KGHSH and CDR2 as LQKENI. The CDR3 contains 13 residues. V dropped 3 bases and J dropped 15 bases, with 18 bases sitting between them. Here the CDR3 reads CASSPPGTQDGFF. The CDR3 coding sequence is TGTGCCAGCTCACCCCCCGGGACGCAGGACGGGTTCTTC.

In nucleotides, the CDR3 is TGCAGTGCTAGTTCAGGATACGAGCAGTACTTC. As protein: CSASSGYEQYF. The genes are TRBV20-1 and TRBJ2-7, with unresolved D. Trimming shortened V by 3 bases and J by 4 bases, and 7 bases separated the two germline ends. The CDR3 runs to 11 residues. Germline CDR1 reads DFQATT; CDR2 reads SNEGSKA (reference sequence).

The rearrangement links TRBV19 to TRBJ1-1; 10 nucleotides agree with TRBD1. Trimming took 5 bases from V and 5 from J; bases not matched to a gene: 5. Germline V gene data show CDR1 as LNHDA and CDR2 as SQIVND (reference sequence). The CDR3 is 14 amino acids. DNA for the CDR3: TGTGCCAGTAGTGCGGGACAGGGGCAGACTGAAGCTTTCTTT. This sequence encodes CASSAGQGQTEAFF.

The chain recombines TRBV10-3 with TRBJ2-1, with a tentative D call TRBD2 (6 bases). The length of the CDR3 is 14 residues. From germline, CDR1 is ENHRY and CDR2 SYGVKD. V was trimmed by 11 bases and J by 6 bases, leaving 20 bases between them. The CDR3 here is CAAHMGGGSNEQFF. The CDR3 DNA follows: TGTGCCGCACATATGGGTGGGGGGAGCAATGAGCAGTTCTTC.

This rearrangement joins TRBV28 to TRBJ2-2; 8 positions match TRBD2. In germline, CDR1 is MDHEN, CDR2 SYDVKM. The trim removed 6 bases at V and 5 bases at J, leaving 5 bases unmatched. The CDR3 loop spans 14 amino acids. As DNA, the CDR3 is TGTGCCAGCAGGGGGGCTAGCGGGACCGGGGAGCTGTTTTTT. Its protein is CASRGASGTGELFF.

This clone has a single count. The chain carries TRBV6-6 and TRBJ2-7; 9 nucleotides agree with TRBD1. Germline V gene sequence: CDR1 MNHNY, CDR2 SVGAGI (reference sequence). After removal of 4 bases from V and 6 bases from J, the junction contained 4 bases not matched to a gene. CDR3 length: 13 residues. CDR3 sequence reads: CASSWDRAAEQYF. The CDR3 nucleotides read TGTGCCAGCAGTTGGGACAGGGCGGCCGAGCAGTACTTC.

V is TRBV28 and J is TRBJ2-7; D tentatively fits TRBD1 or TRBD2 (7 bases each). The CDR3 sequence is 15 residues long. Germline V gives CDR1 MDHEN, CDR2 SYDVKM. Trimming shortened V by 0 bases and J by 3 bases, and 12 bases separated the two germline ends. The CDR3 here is CASSLWQGGLYEQYF. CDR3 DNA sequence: TGTGCCAGCAGTTTATGGCAGGGGGGGCTCTACGAGCAGTACTTC.

This CDR3 is CASSVDRASNSYEQYF. The CDR3 bases are TGTGCCAGCAGCGTAGACAGGGCCTCCAACTCCTACGAGCAGTACTTC. This chain links TRBV9 with TRBJ2-7; tentatively, D is TRBD1 (6 bases). Germline CDR1 and CDR2: SGDLS and YYNGEE. This CDR3 is built from 16 residues. V was clipped by 0 bases and J by 0 bases, with 13 bases between them.

The CDR3 nucleotides are TGTGCCAGCAGTTCCCTCTACGAGCAGTACTTC. Its translation: CASSSLYEQYF. The chain recombines TRBV2 with TRBJ2-7, with D unresolved. CDR1 is SNHLY and CDR2 is FYNNEI in the germline V gene. With 5 bases removed from V and 3 bases from J, the gap between germline ends came to 5 bases. This CDR3 has 11 amino acids.